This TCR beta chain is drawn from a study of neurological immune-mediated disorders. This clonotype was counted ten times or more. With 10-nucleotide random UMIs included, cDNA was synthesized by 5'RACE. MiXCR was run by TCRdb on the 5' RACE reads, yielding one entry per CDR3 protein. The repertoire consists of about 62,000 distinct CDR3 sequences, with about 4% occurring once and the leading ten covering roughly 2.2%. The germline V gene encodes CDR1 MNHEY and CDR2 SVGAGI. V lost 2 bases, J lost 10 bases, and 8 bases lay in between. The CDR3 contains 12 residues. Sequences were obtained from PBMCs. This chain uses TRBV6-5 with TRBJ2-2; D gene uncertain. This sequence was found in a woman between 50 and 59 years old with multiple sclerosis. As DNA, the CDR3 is TGTGCCAGCAGTTACGGCCGCAAGGAGCTGTTTTTT. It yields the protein CASSYGRKELFF.